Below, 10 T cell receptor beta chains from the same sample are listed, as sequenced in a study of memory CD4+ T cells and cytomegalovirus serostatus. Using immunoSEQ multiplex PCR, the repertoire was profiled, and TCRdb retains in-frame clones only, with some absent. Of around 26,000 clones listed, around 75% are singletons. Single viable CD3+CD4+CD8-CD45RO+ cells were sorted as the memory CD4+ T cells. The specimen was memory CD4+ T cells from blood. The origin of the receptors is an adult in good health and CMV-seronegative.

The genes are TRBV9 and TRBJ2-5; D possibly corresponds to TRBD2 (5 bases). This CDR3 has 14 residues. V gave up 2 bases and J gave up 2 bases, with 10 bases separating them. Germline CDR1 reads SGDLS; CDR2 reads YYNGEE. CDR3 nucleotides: TGTGCCAGCAGCGTCTCACGGGGACAAGAGACCCAGTACTTC. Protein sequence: CASSVSRGQETQYF.

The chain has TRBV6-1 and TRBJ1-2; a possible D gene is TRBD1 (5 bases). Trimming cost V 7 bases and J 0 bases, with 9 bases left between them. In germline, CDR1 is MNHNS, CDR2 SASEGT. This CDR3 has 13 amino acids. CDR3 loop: CASNGGANYGYTF. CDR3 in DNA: TGTGCCAGCAATGGGGGAGCTAACTATGGCTACACCTTC.

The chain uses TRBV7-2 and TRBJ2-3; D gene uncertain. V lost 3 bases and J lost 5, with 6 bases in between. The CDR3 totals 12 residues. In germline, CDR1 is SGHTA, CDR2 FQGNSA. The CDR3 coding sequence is TGTGCCAGCAGCTTTTTGGGAGATACGCAGTATTTT. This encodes CASSFLGDTQYF. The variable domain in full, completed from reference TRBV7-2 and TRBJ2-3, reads GAGVSQSPSNKVTEKGKDVELRCDPISGHTALYWYRQSLGQGLEFLIYFQGNSAPDKSGLPSDRFSAERTGGSVSTLTIQRTQQEDSAVYLCASSFLGDTQYFGPGTRLTVL.

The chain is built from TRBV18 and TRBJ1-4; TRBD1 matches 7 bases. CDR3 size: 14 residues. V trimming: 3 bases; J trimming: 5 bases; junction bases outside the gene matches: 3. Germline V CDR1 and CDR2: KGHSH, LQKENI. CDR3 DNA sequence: TGTGCCAGCTCACCCACAGGGGTCAATGAAAAACTGTTTTTT. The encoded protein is CASSPTGVNEKLFF.

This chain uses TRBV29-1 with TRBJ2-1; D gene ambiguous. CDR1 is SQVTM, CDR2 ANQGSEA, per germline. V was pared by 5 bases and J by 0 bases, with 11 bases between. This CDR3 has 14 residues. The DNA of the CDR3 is TGCAGCGTTTGGAAGGGCAGCTCCTACAATGAGCAGTTCTTC. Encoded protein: CSVWKGSSYNEQFF.

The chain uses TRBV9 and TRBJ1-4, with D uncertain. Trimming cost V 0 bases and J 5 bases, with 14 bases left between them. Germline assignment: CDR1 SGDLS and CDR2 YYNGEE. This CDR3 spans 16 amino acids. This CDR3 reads CASSVDPRAENEKLFF. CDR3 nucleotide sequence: TGTGCCAGCAGCGTAGATCCCCGGGCCGAGAATGAAAAACTGTTTTTT.

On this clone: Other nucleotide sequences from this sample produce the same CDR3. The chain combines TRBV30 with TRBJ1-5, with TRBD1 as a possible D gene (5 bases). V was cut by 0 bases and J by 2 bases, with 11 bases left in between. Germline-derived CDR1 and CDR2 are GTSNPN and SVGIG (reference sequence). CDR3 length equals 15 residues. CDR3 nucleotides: TGTGCCTGGAGTGTAGGAGGGACGGGCAATCAGCCCCAGCATTTT. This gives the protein CAWSVGGTGNQPQHF.

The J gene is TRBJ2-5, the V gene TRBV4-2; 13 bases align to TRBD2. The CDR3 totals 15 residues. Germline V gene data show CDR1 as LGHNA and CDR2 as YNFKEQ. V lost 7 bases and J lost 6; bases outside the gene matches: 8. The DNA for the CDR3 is TGTGCCAGCACCAGACTAGCGGGGGGCACCCAGACCCAGTACTTC. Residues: CASTRLAGGTQTQYF.

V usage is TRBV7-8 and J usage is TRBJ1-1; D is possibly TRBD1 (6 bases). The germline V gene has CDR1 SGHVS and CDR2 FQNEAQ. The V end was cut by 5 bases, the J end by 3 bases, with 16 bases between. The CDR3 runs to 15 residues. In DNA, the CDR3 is TGTGCCAGCAGCCCCAGGGAGGGGGTTGACACTGAAGCTTTCTTT. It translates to CASSPREGVDTEAFF. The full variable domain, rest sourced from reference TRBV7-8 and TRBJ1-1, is GAGVSQSPRYKVAKRGQDVALRCDPISGHVSLFWYQQALGQGPEFLTYFQNEAQLDKSGLPSDRFFAERPEGSVSTLKIQRTQQEDSAVYLCASSPREGVDTEAFFGQGTRLTVV.

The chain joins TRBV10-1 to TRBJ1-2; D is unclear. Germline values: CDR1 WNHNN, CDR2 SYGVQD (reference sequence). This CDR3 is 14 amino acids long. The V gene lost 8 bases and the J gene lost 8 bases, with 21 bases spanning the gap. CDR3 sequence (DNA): TGCGCCAGCCCCGGGGAGACACCCGGTGGGGGCTACACCTTC. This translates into CASPGETPGGGYTF.